This TCR beta chain was documented in a study of identical twins. V was shortened by 5 bases and J by 1 base, with 4 bases between the two germline ends. Germline assignment: CDR1 ENHRY and CDR2 SYGVKD. This CDR3 is 12 amino acids long. TCRdb reanalysed the 5' RACE reads using MiXCR and keeps one entry per CDR3 protein. This table has 1.5 million to 2 million distinct CDR3 sequences, roughly 35% appearing once. This clonotype was picked up many times. Its specificity is not known. The study's findings and limits: The authors drew conclusions from cross-sectional statistical analysis rather than following the same donors.

The specimen was cord blood. This TCR was recovered from a newborn girl in good health. The rearrangement uses TRBV10-3 and TRBJ2-3; D gene ambiguous. CDR3 residues: CAISKGTDTQYF. The CDR3 DNA sequence: TGTGCCATCAGTAAAGGCACAGATACGCAGTATTTT.